These 6 T cell receptor beta chains originate from one sample sequenced in a study of blood T cell repertoires in COVID-19. Sequenced by immunoSEQ multiplex PCR; TCRdb stores in-frame clones only, minus some. The table has 150,000 to 200,000 clones, 70% to 85% seen once. The sequenced sample consisted of PBMCs or T cells enriched from blood (not recorded which). The receptor set was obtained from a woman aged 50 to 60 who had recovered from COVID-19.

V usage is TRBV28 and J usage is TRBJ2-3; 9 nucleotides agree with TRBD2. This CDR3 is built from 15 residues. The V gene end was trimmed by 2 bases and the J gene end by 7 bases; junction bases not matched to a gene: 7. Germline lookup yields CDR1 MDHEN and CDR2 SYDVKM. In DNA form, the CDR3 reads TGTGCCAGCAGTTTAGCAGCGGGAGGCCCCAATACGCAGTATTTT. The encoded protein is CASSLAAGGPNTQYF.

This clone was observed once. The J gene is TRBJ2-5, the V gene TRBV29-1; 10 bases align to TRBD1. J gave up 4 bases and V 7 bases, and 6 bases lay outside the gene matches. The CDR3 runs 13 residues. Germline CDR1 SQVTM, CDR2 ANQGSEA. This CDR3 is CSGGTGELETQYF. For the CDR3, the DNA is TGCAGCGGTGGGACAGGGGAATTAGAGACCCAGTACTTC.

J is TRBJ1-2 and V is TRBV29-1, with D possibly being TRBD1 (6 bases). Germline V CDR1 and CDR2: SQVTM, ANQGSEA. There are 14 residues in the CDR3. V was cut by 4 bases and J by 6 bases, with 18 bases left in between. DNA of the CDR3: TGCAGCGTTGGAGGGGGGGCGACAGCCGATGGCTACACCTTC. Translated, it gives CSVGGGATADGYTF.

This rearrangement joins TRBV6-5 to TRBJ2-5, with TRBD1 as a possible D gene (6 bases). CDR1 and CDR2 from the germline V gene are MNHEY and SVGAGI. CDR3 length: 14 residues. Trimming shortened V by 10 bases and J by 2 bases, and 17 bases separated the two germline ends. CDR3 DNA: TGTGCCACCCAAATCGGACAGTCTCAAGAGACCCAGTACTTC. It specifies CATQIGQSQETQYF.

The table lists this clone with a count of one. The V gene is TRBV7-9, the J gene TRBJ2-1; D might be TRBD2 (7 bases). Germline V gene sequence: CDR1 SEHNR, CDR2 FQNEAQ (reference sequence). The CDR3 length is 15 residues. V lost 7 bases, J lost 3 bases, and 16 bases lay in between. The CDR3 spells CASTLLGGLYNEQFF. CDR3 DNA: TGTGCCAGCACCCTTTTGGGGGGGCTCTACAATGAGCAGTTCTTC.

The chain links TRBV28 to TRBJ1-2, with 8 nucleotides matching TRBD1. J lost 4 bases, V lost 1 base, and 5 bases had no gene match. This CDR3 comprises 15 residues. Germline V gene data show CDR1 as MDHEN and CDR2 as SYDVKM. As DNA, the CDR3 is TGTGCCAGCAGTTTATCTCGGACAGGGATCTATGGCTACACCTTC. Protein product: CASSLSRTGIYGYTF.